This T cell receptor (beta chain) originates from a study of cytomegalovirus exposure and HLA in healthy donors (dated by TCRdb to about 2017). As for the study more broadly: An earlier analysis of approximately 640 of the donors reported 250 to 300 Gb of sequence data and more than 90 million unique TCR beta sequences from about 180 million T cells. An early release that covered approximately 600 HLA-typed donors contained about 300 gigabases of sequencing data and around 80 million unique TCR sequences. Of the roughly 410 genotyped donors, over 80% were placed in the genetic ancestry cluster associated with self-reported Caucasian donors. The study aimed to test whether cataloging public T cell receptors could reveal signatures of past pathogen exposure. The study used immunosequencing to profile the T cell repertoires of approximately 650 subjects and linked those repertoires to cytomegalovirus serostatus. Along with the roughly 670-subject first cohort, a separate validation cohort of about 110 different subjects was used. To predict cytomegalovirus infection status, the study combined high-throughput TCR immunosequencing, statistical association of individual TCRs with disease status, and machine learning. A later analysis re-examined previously published TCR beta repertoires from 600 to 700 donors and added high-resolution HLA genotyping to investigate patterns of TCR occurrence. The later analysis used no new phenotypic data to find candidate immune exposures, relying instead on TCR beta sequences and their occurrence across donors. To decide whether each TCR beta V gene segment behaved as functional or pseudogenic, an earlier analysis of approximately 590 of the donors relied on high-throughput TCR beta sequencing. Donor age, sex, ethnicity and CMV serostatus were collected together with the repertoire data. A later genetic analysis took genome-wide SNP genotypes for about 55% of the roughly 670 donors and used that subset as a discovery cohort. Every discovery cohort repertoire had been produced on one sequencing platform. Both class I and class II loci were covered by HLA typing, at four-digit resolution. Typing coverage differed by locus: A, B, C, DRB1 and DQB1 were typed in roughly 620-630 donors, DQA1 in around 500, DPA1 in approximately 600, and DPB1 in approximately 450. A few DR-DQ haplotypes were treated as single units for association and clustering because of strong linkage in the cohort. On average, 235,054 unique TCR beta nucleotide sequences were sequenced per donor among some 420 genotyped donors of the cohort, with roughly a sixth of those sequences being non-productive.

For this clone: Its antigen is currently not known. The sample holds no much larger clone one base away, and base qualities are not on file.

In the germline V gene, CDR1 corresponds to SGDLS and CDR2 to YYNGEE. V is clipped by 4 bases and J by 8 bases, and the sequence between their germline boundaries is 21 bases long. Taken from cysteine to phenylalanine, the CDR3 has 16 residues. Kept here is only the CDR3 DNA, which spans 48 bases and is read in frame from base 1. The cohort consisted of 600 to 750 healthy bone marrow donors. At the time of sampling, all cohort members were nominally healthy, though unrecorded immune exposures were likely present. The donor was CMV seronegative and belonged to the group of under 400 seronegative cohort members. A peripheral blood sample was collected from each donor, and TCR beta sequencing was performed on peripheral blood mononuclear cells. Genomic DNA was extracted from the blood cell samples with the Qiagen DNeasy Blood Extraction Kit. Libraries were prepared through the immunoSEQ multiplex PCR assay. For the multiplex PCR, a mixture combining 60 forward primers for TCR Vbeta segments and 13 reverse primers for TCR Jbeta segments was used. A multiplex PCR assay on genomic DNA amplified the CDR3 region of rearranged TCR beta genes. The Illumina HiSeq System was used to sequence the amplified TCR beta libraries as 87-base-pair reads. From the authors' description of their analysis: A later analysis tallied roughly 76 million unique TCR beta chains across the 600 to 700 repertoires, and approximately 12 million of those chains were shared by two or more donors. Raw reads were error-corrected and collapsed into unique sequences with a nearest-neighbor algorithm that merged closely related sequences to remove PCR and sequencing errors. To assign V, D and J gene segments, CDR3 sequences were aligned to IMGT reference sequences. For a sequence to be retained, a match of at least six nucleotides was required to both a V gene segment and a J gene segment. Rearrangements were classified as productive when the CDR3 lacked stop codons and remained in frame with V and J, and all other rearrangements were classified as non-productive. CDR3 was defined by IMGT convention, running from the second conserved V-encoded cysteine to the conserved J-encoded phenylalanine. The earlier analysis of about 590 of the donors excluded sequences that lacked an unambiguous match to a single V gene segment. An earlier analysis of 450 to 650 of the donors called V segments functional above 56.7% productive rearrangements and segregating when the between-donor standard deviation exceeded 5%. A statistical classification framework was built to diagnose cytomegalovirus status from the catalog of TCR beta chain sequences. In a later analysis, TCR nucleotide sequences were compared against IMGT/GENE-DB human TR gene sequences so that V and J genes could be assigned. In a later analysis, CDR3 sequences and most-parsimonious VDJ recombination scenarios were assigned using the TCRdist pipeline. In a later analysis, each TCR beta chain was defined by its CDR3 amino acid sequence together with its V-gene family, and reads lacking a unique V-gene family were excluded. A later analysis removed 592 highly shared, low-generation-probability nucleotide sequences to deal with suspected cross-contamination and a sequencing artifact. A later analysis calculated a clonal expansion index for each public chain from normalized within-repertoire ranks of inferred template counts. In a later analysis, generation probabilities were computed with a VDJ recombination model fitted to out-of-frame rearrangements, and the resulting probabilities were checked against IGoR. A later analysis scored TCR-TCR, TCR-HLA and TCR-CMV co-occurrence with hypergeometric tests, applying a repertoire-size bias correction to TCR pairs. In a later analysis, false discovery rates were estimated by permuting HLA or CMV assignments 20 times. In a later analysis, co-occurring TCRs were grouped using DBSCAN, and TCRdist sequence similarity was added for clustering within HLA-allele-positive subsets. Repertoires with fewer than 30,000 or more than 120,000 public chains, plus five repertoires with anomalous nucleotide sharing, were excluded from co-occurrence clustering. TCRdb took over this immuneACCESS table, retaining in-frame rearrangements with V and J assigned. Such tables are incomplete; in checked studies, under half of the missing clones stem from an unresolved V gene, and the remainder is unexplained. D and trimming were read from the DNA, whereas the V and J calls and clone size are those reported in that table. The sample table contains around 150,000 clones; only one count was recorded for roughly four fifths of them. About 5.3% of the sample comes from the top ten.

Here is what the overall study found, with its caveats: The authors suggested that the approach could potentially be extended to other disease states and immunological phenotypes. The cohort was sequenced for TCR beta chains only, and without alpha or paired-chain data the features that could be detected were limited. A group of highly shared sequence variants was considered likely to be a technical artifact of the sequencing pipeline. In a later analysis, HLA-associated TCR beta chains showed more clonal expansion and lower generation probabilities than non-associated chains that were equally common. Linkage disequilibrium might explain the correlated functional status among segregating V segments, but an unknown experimental factor could not be excluded. The only immune exposure information available for the cohort was CMV serostatus. A further reported finding was that TCR beta sequences accurately predicted the HLA-A and HLA-B alleles for most subjects in the first cohort. Because counts were too low, 15 to 20 rarely observed V segments, including chromosome 9 orphons, were excluded from the earlier analysis of around 590 of the donors. Because HLA typing was unavailable for some donors at each locus, only the typed subset was used in association tests. The 87-base-pair reads could not distinguish some IMGT-functional V segments, including TRBV6-2 and TRBV6-3, so those segments were excluded. In an earlier analysis of several hundred of the donors, most TCR beta V segments were observed in productive rearrangements about 90% or about 30% of the time, broadly matching IMGT annotations. When HLA alleles, especially DR and DQ, strongly co-occurred, attributing TCR associations to individual alleles was difficult. Presence/absence analyses assumed roughly uniform sequencing depth across donors, an assumption that may not hold. Cytomegalovirus status was reported to be diagnosed by the classifier with high specificity and sensitivity in both the original and validation cohorts. Most CMV-associated TCR beta chains appeared to be HLA-restricted in a later analysis, and the HLA associations seemed to be driven largely by CMV exposure. A total of 150 to 200 TCR beta chains were listed by the study as associated with cytomegalovirus. At a false discovery rate of 0.05, a later analysis linked 15,000 to 20,000 TCR beta sequences to specific HLA alleles. In a later genetic analysis, a missense DCLRE1C variant was associated with V-gene and J-gene trimming of TCR beta chains, and the association was replicated in an independent cohort. Most TCR sequences were seen in very few donors, while some public TCRs were found in many individuals. A later analysis found that TCR association rates varied across HLA loci, with DRB1 alleles showing the most associated TCRs and HLA-C alleles the fewest. According to a later analysis, parvovirus B19, influenza, CMV and Epstein-Barr virus appeared linked to several top co-occurrence clusters. In a later genetic analysis, fewer N-insertions in productive TCRs were reported among donors in an Asian-associated ancestry cluster than the roughly 700-donor mean. In vitro tests confirmed that a few of the cytomegalovirus-associated TCR beta chains recognize cytomegalovirus antigens.

The sequence links TRBV9 to TRBJ1-4; the D gene is perhaps TRBD1, on 5 matching bases. This receptor was taken from a woman in her 50s in good health and CMV-seronegative. The sample comprised PBMCs. DNA sequence: TGTGCCAGCAGCCCTAGGGGACTCGACATAGGGGAAAAACTGTTTTTT. Its protein product is CASSPRGLDIGEKLFF.